This TCR beta chain is from a study of OX40 agonist ivuxolimab in advanced cancers. Study-wide background: In this trial design, patients received ivuxolimab intravenously at 0.01 to 10 mg/kg every 2 weeks.

The CDR3 totals 12 residues. Germline values: CDR1 SNHLY, CDR2 FYNNEI. V lost 6 bases and J lost 13; bases outside the gene matches: 7. Assay used: immunoSEQ multiplex PCR; TCRdb lists only in-frame clones, some missing. Altogether 130,000 or so clones are present, under 95% being singletons, with the ten largest covering more than 1%. This sequence was found in an adult with an advanced solid tumor such as melanoma, head and neck, liver or kidney cancer. Specimen: CD4+ or CD8+ T cells sorted from blood, collected in a trial of the OX40 agonist ivuxolimab. The rearrangement joins TRBV2 to TRBJ1-4, with 8 bases fitting TRBD1. The CDR3 nucleotides are TGTGCCAGCAGCCTCGGACAGGGTGCACTGTTTTTT. It codes for CASSLGQGALFF.